This entry lists 9 T cell receptor beta chains sequenced from one sample in a study of tumour-infiltrating T cells in Burkitt lymphoma. Only in-frame clones appear in the TCRdb table, and some are missing; sequencing was by immunoSEQ multiplex PCR. The sample holds about 46,000 clones, 30% to 40% seen once. Material: tumor tissue. The receptors were gathered from a human donor with Burkitt lymphoma.

The V gene is TRBV13, the J gene TRBJ2-1; 8 bases align to TRBD2. Germline CDR1 and CDR2: PRHDT and FYEKMQ (reference sequence). The CDR3 contains 15 residues. Trimming removed 3 bases from V and 2 bases from J; junction bases left unmatched: 3. In DNA form, the CDR3 reads TGTGCCAGCAGCTTTAGCGGGGACGCCTACAATGAGCAGTTCTTC. It specifies CASSFSGDAYNEQFF.

This clone turned up a few times. V and J are TRBV10-3 and TRBJ2-7; tentatively, D is TRBD2 (6 bases). Germline values: CDR1 ENHRY, CDR2 SYGVKD. The CDR3 has 12 amino acids. Trimming cost V 11 bases and J 4 bases, with 15 bases left between them. The CDR3 nucleotides are TGTGCCTCGGGCGGGGTGCCATACGAGCAGTACTTC. Protein: CASGGVPYEQYF.

This clone was seen more than once but under ten times. This chain links TRBV18 with TRBJ2-2, with TRBD1 identical over 9 bases. The CDR3 consists of 16 residues. The germline CDR1 and CDR2 sequences are KGHSH and LQKENI. J gave up 6 bases and V 4 bases, and 9 bases lay outside the gene matches. The CDR3 nucleotides are TGTGCCAGCTCACAACAACTCCGGGACAGGGCCGGGGAGCTGTTTTTT. Its translation is CASSQQLRDRAGELFF.

CDR3 nucleotides: TGTGCCAGCAGCTTGGGCAGTTTGAGCTCTGGAAACACCATATATTTT. Translation: CASSLGSLSSGNTIYF. V gene TRBV5-4 combines with J gene TRBJ1-3; D is uncertain. This CDR3 has 16 amino acids. The V gene lost 0 bases and the J gene lost 0 bases, with 10 bases spanning the gap. Germline V lookup: CDR1 SGHNT, CDR2 YYREEE (reference sequence).

In nucleotides, the CDR3 is TGCGCCAGCAGCCTATTAGCCGGGACTAGCGGGGAGACCCAGTACTTC. As protein: CASSLLAGTSGETQYF. The gene calls are TRBV5-1 and TRBJ2-5; 12 bases map to TRBD2. The germline CDR1 and CDR2 sequences are SGHRS and YFSETQ. Germline trimming cut 4 bases from V and 5 bases from J; bases unmatched to any gene: 9. The CDR3 has 16 residues.

V and J are TRBV18 and TRBJ1-4; no clear D gene. This CDR3 spans 14 amino acids. CDR1 and CDR2 from the germline V gene are KGHSH and LQKENI. The V and J ends lost 4 bases and 4 bases respectively, with 10 bases between them. CDR3 residues: CASSRQPDNEKLFF. Here the CDR3 DNA reads TGTGCCAGCTCACGGCAACCCGATAATGAAAAACTGTTTTTT. Variable domain in full (rest from reference TRBV18 and TRBJ1-4): NAGVMQNPRHLVRRRGQEARLRCSPMKGHSHVYWYRQLPEEGLKFMVYLQKENIIDESGMPKERFSAEFPKEGPSILRIQQVVRGDSAAYFCASSRQPDNEKLFFGSGTQLSVL.

The chain links TRBV19 to TRBJ2-1, with 9 bases identical to TRBD1. Germline assignment: CDR1 LNHDA and CDR2 SQIVND (reference sequence). The CDR3 has 14 amino acids. After removal of 4 bases from V and 8 bases from J, the junction contained 6 bases not matched to a gene. Here the CDR3 reads CASSKWDRVHEQFF. The CDR3 DNA sequence: TGTGCCAGTAGTAAGTGGGACAGGGTTCATGAGCAGTTCTTC.

The CDR3 coding sequence is TGTGCCAGCTCACCAATCACAGATACGCAGTATTTT. This gives the protein CASSPITDTQYF. The chain carries TRBV18 and TRBJ2-3; no clear D gene. With 2 bases removed from V and 2 bases from J, the gap between germline ends came to 2 bases. This CDR3 region has 12 residues. Germline loops: CDR1 KGHSH, CDR2 LQKENI.

The gene calls are TRBV10-2 and TRBJ2-7; D is possibly TRBD1 (6 bases). Trimming shortened V by 7 bases and J by 4 bases, and 17 bases separated the two germline ends. The CDR3 sequence is 14 residues long. The germline CDR1 and CDR2 sequences are WSHSY and SAAADI. The CDR3 nucleotides read TGCGCCAGCACGGCCGGGGACACCGCTTACGAGCAGTACTTC. Residues: CASTAGDTAYEQYF.